Listed here are 31 T cell receptor beta chains from one sample, sequenced in a study of T-cell reconstitution after alpha-beta-depleted transplantation in children. TCRbeta library construction was performed incorporating unique molecular identifiers. TCRdb processed the PCR reads anew with MiXCR; each CDR3 protein has one entry. The sample lists 250,000 to 400,000 distinct CDR3 sequences; approximately 20% were seen once. Sequences were derived from PBMCs, mostly from graft donor cells, sampled 180 days after TCRalphabeta/CD19-depleted stem cell transplant. All receptors come from a male patient between 5 and 17 years old who had a stem cell transplant for acute lymphoblastic leukemia, so the T cells may come from the graft donor.

The CDR3 DNA sequence: TGTGCCAGCAGCCCGATTAGAGCGGGAGGGCCGGGGGAGCAGTACTTC. It yields the protein CASSPIRAGGPGEQYF. The chain has TRBV11-2 and TRBJ2-7; TRBD2 aligns across 10 bases. This CDR3 is built from 16 residues. Trimming removed 5 bases from V and 7 bases from J; junction bases left unmatched: 14. In germline, CDR1 is SGHAT, CDR2 FQNNGV. Using reference TRBV11-2 and TRBJ2-7 for the parts outside the CDR3, the full variable domain is EAGVAQSPRYKIIEKRQSVAFWCNPISGHATLYWYQQILGQGPKLLIQFQNNGVVDDSQLPKDRFSAERLKGVDSTLKIQPAKLEDSAVYLCASSPIRAGGPGEQYFGPGTRLTVT.

The chain combines TRBV5-1 with TRBJ2-1, with 7 bases matching TRBD2. The CDR3 loop spans 12 amino acids. CDR1 SGHRS and CDR2 YFSETQ come from the germline V gene. After removal of 4 bases from V and 6 bases from J, the junction contained 1 base not matched to a gene. The CDR3 loop reads CASSRTSNEQFF. As DNA, the CDR3 is TGCGCCAGCAGCCGGACTAGCAATGAGCAGTTCTTC.

The V gene is TRBV4-1, the J gene TRBJ2-7; unclear D gene. Trimming stripped 0 bases from V and 1 base from J, with 7 bases between. CDR3 length: 14 amino acids. Germline assignment: CDR1 MGHRA and CDR2 YSYEKL. CDR3 loop: CASSQDGQSYEQYF. In nucleotides, the CDR3 is TGCGCCAGCAGCCAAGACGGGCAGTCCTACGAGCAGTACTTC.

The chain uses TRBV5-4 and TRBJ2-2, with unresolved D. This CDR3 is built from 13 residues. From germline, CDR1 is SGHNT and CDR2 YYREEE (reference sequence). With 1 base removed from V and 6 bases from J, the gap between germline ends came to 7 bases. CDR3 amino acids: CASSLPGSGELFF. The CDR3 region has the DNA TGTGCCAGCAGCTTGCCGGGCTCCGGGGAGCTGTTTTTT. Drawing the rest from reference TRBV5-4 and TRBJ2-2, the complete variable domain is ETGVTQSPTHLIKTRGQQVTLRCSSQSGHNTVSWYQQALGQGPQFIFQYYREEENGRGNFPPRFSGLQFPNYSSELNVNALELDDSALYLCASSLPGSGELFFGEGSRLTVL.

The chain combines TRBV24-1 with TRBJ2-1; D is possibly TRBD1 or TRBD2 (5 bases each). Germline V gene data show CDR1 as KGHDR and CDR2 as SFDVKD. Trimming stripped 1 base from V and 7 bases from J, with 7 bases between. The CDR3 totals 13 residues. CDR3 sequence: CATSDFWGNEQFF. The CDR3 DNA sequence: TGTGCCACCAGTGATTTTTGGGGGAATGAGCAGTTCTTC.

The sample holds a few counts of this clonotype. The chain couples TRBV7-3 to TRBJ2-1; D not resolved. The V end was cut by 4 bases, the J end by 13 bases, with 14 bases between. There are 12 residues in the CDR3. From germline, CDR1 is SGHTA and CDR2 FQGTGA. The CDR3: CASSSDGWKQFF. CDR3 DNA sequence: TGTGCCAGCAGCTCAGATGGCTGGAAACAGTTCTTC.

The chain uses TRBV9 and TRBJ2-3; D is possibly TRBD1 or TRBD2 (6 bases each). The germline V gene encodes CDR1 SGDLS and CDR2 YYNGEE. The V end lost 0 bases, the J end lost 0 bases, and 14 bases lay between the germline ends. The CDR3 has 17 amino acids. CDR3 in DNA: TGTGCCAGCAGCGTAGCCCCCGCGGGACATAGCACAGATACGCAGTATTTT. Amino acids: CASSVAPAGHSTDTQYF.

This clonotype has more than one count but fewer than ten. The J gene is TRBJ1-2, the V gene TRBV12-3 or TRBV12-4; tentative D call: TRBD1 (6 bases). The CDR3 covers 13 residues. The V and J ends lost 8 bases and 7 bases respectively, with 17 bases between them. In nucleotides, the CDR3 is TGTGCCAGCCACTCGGGGGCCCTACCTGGCTACACCTTC. Its translation: CASHSGALPGYTF.

CDR3 loop: CASSALAGSYNEQFF. The CDR3 coding sequence is TGTGCCAGCAGCGCTCTAGCGGGCTCCTACAATGAGCAGTTCTTC. The V gene is TRBV9, the J gene TRBJ2-1; 8 bases align to TRBD2. CDR1 SGDLS and CDR2 YYNGEE come from the germline V gene. Germline trimming cut 3 bases from V and 0 bases from J; bases unmatched to any gene: 2. The CDR3 has 15 residues.

As for this clonotype: An end of the junction does not agree with germline; a read error may underlie this. The CDR3 loop reads CCARDRTSGRAGEQFF. Written as DNA, the CDR3 is TGCTGTGCTAGGGACAGGACTAGCGGGAGGGCCGGTGAGCAGTTCTTC. V is TRBV20-1 and J is TRBJ2-1; TRBD2 matches at 15 bases. Germline V gene sequence: CDR1 DFQATT, CDR2 SNEGSKA (reference sequence). The CDR3 is 16 residues long.

This clonotype appeared a few times. V is TRBV5-1 and J is TRBJ2-1; 7 bases align to TRBD1. The CDR3 is 13 residues long. Per germline, CDR1 SGHRS and CDR2 YFSETQ. After removal of 4 bases from V and 3 bases from J, the junction contained 1 base not matched to a gene. CDR3 bases: TGCGCCAGCAGCAACAGGGGCTACAATGAGCAGTTCTTC. Protein product: CASSNRGYNEQFF.

The chain combines TRBV5-1 with TRBJ1-1, with D perhaps matching TRBD1 (6 bases). Per germline, CDR1 SGHRS and CDR2 YFSETQ. Trimming pared 1 base from V and 5 bases from J, leaving 9 bases between. This CDR3 is built from 13 residues. The CDR3 loop reads CASSLRGRTEAFF. The CDR3 region has the DNA TGCGCCAGCAGCTTGAGGGGGAGGACTGAAGCTTTCTTT.

A few counts support this clonotype. The genes are TRBV5-1 and TRBJ1-2; 7 nucleotides line up with TRBD1. V gave up 3 bases and J gave up 4 bases; unmatched junction bases: 6. Germline V gives CDR1 SGHRS, CDR2 YFSETQ. The CDR3 is 14 residues long. The CDR3 DNA reads as TGCGCCAGCAGCTCTAGGGACAGTATCTATGGCTACACCTTC. Protein product: CASSSRDSIYGYTF.

This chain joins TRBV3-1 and TRBJ2-1; 7 nucleotides align to TRBD2. CDR1 LGHDT and CDR2 YNNKEL come from the germline V gene (reference sequence). The CDR3 sequence is 16 residues long. Trimming removed 4 bases from V and 10 bases from J; junction bases left unmatched: 16. CDR3 DNA: TGTGCCAGCAGCCCGAGAGCGGGATCGCAACAAGGGGAGCAGTTCTTC. Amino acid sequence: CASSPRAGSQQGEQFF.

This clonotype was detected ten times or more. V is TRBV7-8 and J is TRBJ2-2; TRBD2 might be the D (6 bases). The germline gives CDR1 SGHVS, CDR2 FQNEAQ. V was clipped by 6 bases and J by 0 bases, with 11 bases between them. This CDR3 contains 15 residues. The CDR3 protein is CASSLRGSNTGELFF. The CDR3 DNA follows: TGTGCCAGCAGTTTACGGGGGTCGAACACCGGGGAGCTGTTTTTT.

The chain is built from TRBV29-1 and TRBJ1-2, with D possibly being TRBD1 (5 bases). Between the trimmed V and J ends, which lost 4 bases and 5 bases, there was a span of 17 bases. The germline gives CDR1 SQVTM, CDR2 ANQGSEA. The CDR3 has 14 residues. The CDR3, as DNA: TGCAGCGTTGTGGCTGGAGGCAGGGATTATGGCTACACCTTC. Its translation is CSVVAGGRDYGYTF.

This clonotype was seen only a few times. The chain combines TRBV29-1 with TRBJ2-3; D not certain. The CDR3 contains 14 residues. V lost 7 bases and J 7 bases, leaving 21 bases between the germline ends. From germline, CDR1 is SQVTM and CDR2 ANQGSEA. The CDR3 loop reads CSALPGHPKNTQYF. DNA of the CDR3: TGCAGCGCCCTACCTGGGCATCCCAAGAATACGCAGTATTTT.

This chain links TRBV12-3 or TRBV12-4 with TRBJ1-2; the D is unclear. This CDR3 has 15 residues. Deletions cut 6 bases from V and 2 bases from J, with 16 bases between. The CDR3 here is CASRGNSVSNYGYTF. The CDR3 nucleotides read TGTGCCAGCAGAGGAAACAGCGTTTCCAACTATGGCTACACCTTC.

The chain has TRBV12-3 or TRBV12-4 and TRBJ1-5, with 7 bases lining up with TRBD1. The V and J ends lost 5 bases and 2 bases, in that order; junction bases with no gene match: 3. This CDR3 comprises 14 residues. The CDR3 is CASSTGDGNQPQHF. The CDR3 DNA reads as TGTGCCAGCAGTACAGGGGACGGCAATCAGCCCCAGCATTTT.

The rearrangement links TRBV29-1 to TRBJ1-2; the D gene is possibly TRBD1 (6 bases). The germline CDR1 and CDR2 sequences are SQVTM and ANQGSEA. This CDR3 comprises 12 residues. Between the trimmed V and J ends, which lost 6 bases and 7 bases, there was a span of 15 bases. The DNA of the CDR3 is TGCAGCGTCGGGGGCGGGGATCGTGGCTACACCTTC. Its protein product is CSVGGGDRGYTF. The full variable domain, rest sourced from reference TRBV29-1 and TRBJ1-2, is SAVISQKPSRDICQRGTSLTIQCQVDSQVTMMFWYRQQPGQSLTLIATANQGSEATYESGFVIDKFPISRPNLTFSTLTVSNMSPEDSSIYLCSVGGGDRGYTFGSGTRLTVV.

The chain combines TRBV30 with TRBJ2-7; D is unresolved. V was cut by 1 base and J by 2 bases, with 9 bases left in between. There are 13 residues in the CDR3. Germline CDR1 reads GTSNPN; CDR2 reads SVGIG (reference sequence). For the CDR3, the DNA is TGTGCCTGGAGTGCCCATGGGCCCTACGAGCAGTACTTC. Its protein product is CAWSAHGPYEQYF.

This clonotype was counted only a few times. The CDR3 sequence is CASSLWGETGQYF. As DNA, the CDR3 is TGCGCCAGCAGCTTGTGGGGGGAGACGGGGCAGTACTTC. The chain joins TRBV5-1 to TRBJ2-7; TRBD2 is a possible D gene (6 bases). The germline V gene has CDR1 SGHRS and CDR2 YFSETQ. The CDR3 loop spans 13 amino acids. V lost 1 base to trimming and J lost 9 bases, with 14 bases between them.

The chain joins TRBV5-1 to TRBJ1-4; D not certain. Germline V gene lookup returns CDR1 SGHRS and CDR2 YFSETQ. CDR3 length equals 16 residues. V was clipped by 0 bases and J by 0 bases, with 9 bases between them. The CDR3 here is CASSLGALATNEKLFF. The CDR3 coding sequence is TGCGCCAGCAGCTTGGGGGCTCTTGCAACTAATGAAAAACTGTTTTTT.

The rearrangement joins TRBV7-7 to TRBJ2-3, with D perhaps TRBD2 (6 bases). The CDR3 runs 18 residues. The germline CDR1 and CDR2 sequences are SSHAT and FNYEAQ (reference sequence). Trimming cost V 1 base and J 6 bases, with 23 bases left between them. The CDR3 DNA follows: TGTGCCAGCAGCTTAGACGGGAGCATTCGGGGTGGATTGGATACGCAGTATTTT. Its protein product is CASSLDGSIRGGLDTQYF.

The chain uses TRBV7-8 and TRBJ2-3; D ambiguous. The CDR3 totals 15 residues. V was pared by 2 bases and J by 2 bases, with 11 bases between. Per germline, CDR1 SGHVS and CDR2 FQNEAQ. The CDR3 DNA follows: TGTGCCAGCAGCTTAAAAGCCGGCTACACAGATACGCAGTATTTT. Protein: CASSLKAGYTDTQYF.

This sequence joins TRBV7-9 and TRBJ2-5, with D maybe TRBD1 (6 bases). Germline V gene lookup returns CDR1 SEHNR and CDR2 FQNEAQ (reference sequence). CDR3 length: 16 amino acids. Trimming removed 6 bases from V and 9 bases from J, with 26 bases in between. In DNA form, the CDR3 reads TGTGCCAGCAGTAACGTAAACCGGGACACGTTCGAAGCCCAGTACTTC. Translated, it gives CASSNVNRDTFEAQYF.

This clonotype was recorded a few times. CDR3 DNA sequence: TGCGCCAGCAGCCGAGGCGGGAGTCCGCAAGAGACCCAGTACTTC. This codes for CASSRGGSPQETQYF. The J gene is TRBJ2-5, the V gene TRBV4-1; 7 bases match TRBD2. The CDR3 spans 15 residues. The germline CDR1 and CDR2 sequences are MGHRA and YSYEKL. V lost 4 bases and J lost 2; bases outside the gene matches: 7.

This clonotype came up a few times. DNA of the CDR3: TGCGCCAGCAGCCTGGGGGGGGCGCGAAAAAACATTCAGTACTTC. Translation: CASSLGGARKNIQYF. The chain couples TRBV5-1 to TRBJ2-4; D is perhaps TRBD2 (7 bases). Germline V gene data show CDR1 as SGHRS and CDR2 as YFSETQ. The CDR3 loop spans 15 amino acids. The V and J ends lost 4 bases and 4 bases respectively, with 15 bases between them. The full variable domain, its missing parts supplied by reference TRBV5-1 and TRBJ2-4, is KAGVTQTPRYLIKTRGQQVTLSCSPISGHRSVSWYQQTPGQGLQFLFEYFSETQRNKGNFPGRFSGRQFSNSRSEMNVSTLELGDSALYLCASSLGGARKNIQYFGAGTRLSVL.

The chain has TRBV3-1 and TRBJ2-2; 7 bases map to TRBD2. The germline V gene encodes CDR1 LGHDT and CDR2 YNNKEL (reference sequence). The CDR3 consists of 15 residues. Trimming cost V 2 bases and J 5 bases; bases outside gene matches: 5. The CDR3 sequence is CASSQPRELTGELFF. The DNA of the CDR3 is TGTGCCAGCAGCCAACCGCGGGAGTTGACCGGGGAGCTGTTTTTT.

The chain employs TRBV12-3 or TRBV12-4 and TRBJ1-2; TRBD1 is a possible D gene (5 bases). The CDR3 sequence is 13 residues long. V was shortened by 3 bases and J by 3 bases, with 8 bases between the two germline ends. CDR3 DNA sequence: TGTGCCAGCAGTTTCATAGGGGACTATGGCTACACCTTC. It yields the protein CASSFIGDYGYTF.

The chain recombines TRBV2 with TRBJ2-5; D is uncertain. Germline CDR1 reads SNHLY; CDR2 reads FYNNEI. The CDR3 is 12 amino acids. The V and J ends lost 8 bases and 5 bases respectively, with 12 bases between them. This CDR3 is CASRARWETQYF. The CDR3 DNA sequence: TGTGCCAGCCGGGCTAGATGGGAGACCCAGTACTTC.